This TCR beta chain was documented in a study of cytomegalovirus exposure and HLA in healthy donors. The PCR made use of 60 Vbeta and 13 Jbeta primers. The protocol was immunoSEQ multiplex PCR, while the TCRdb copy is restricted to in-frame clones and leaves out a portion. The sample yields roughly 160,000 clones, roughly 85% seen once. Trimming cost V 5 bases and J 5 bases; bases outside gene matches: 7. The germline gives CDR1 SGHTA, CDR2 FQGTGA. The CDR3 is made up of 16 amino acids. All the people who gave samples were healthy bone marrow donors. Donors likely had unrecorded immune exposures despite being nominally healthy when sampled. Regarding the study as a whole: Most of the CMV-associated TCR beta chains (in a later analysis) appeared to be HLA-restricted. Previous analysis showed most TCR beta V segments were productive about 87% or about 30% of the time.

Concerning this clone itself: Its antigen is unidentified.

Sequencing was carried out using PBMCs. This sequence was found in a woman in her forties or fifties in good health and CMV-seronegative. The V gene is TRBV7-3, the J gene TRBJ2-3; 13 bases match TRBD2. The CDR3 sequence is CASSNEGLAGQDTQYF. CDR3 nucleotide sequence: TGTGCCAGCAGCAATGAGGGACTAGCGGGACAAGATACGCAGTATTTT.